A selection of T cell receptor beta chains follows, all from one sample in a study of cytomegalovirus exposure and HLA in healthy donors. Libraries were prepared by immunoSEQ multiplex PCR; TCRdb keeps only in-frame clonotypes and omits some of them. This repertoire shows around 120,000 clones, about 82% found once; its top ten account for under 5%. The source material was PBMCs. These receptors all stem from a man in his late teens or twenties in good health and CMV-seronegative. Each CDR3 is given with its conserved first and last residue. The order of the fields is J gene, V gene, CDR3 protein.

>TRBJ2-1|TRBV7-8
CASSLRGNWLAGGDEQFF
>TRBJ1-6|TRBV7-9
CASSQSGGEHSPLHF
>TRBJ1-5|TRBV4-1
CASSQGTGRNRPQHF
>TRBJ1-1|TRBV5-1
CASSRTGTTPTEAFF
>TRBJ2-3|TRBV30
CAWSGDKILVYF
>TRBJ1-2|TRBV19
CASSPYREDRTRSGYTF
>TRBJ2-2|TRBV29-1
CSVEDAKTDTGELFF
>TRBJ1-2|TRBV6-1
CASRLQGAEGYTF
>TRBJ2-5|TRBV5-1
CASSLGSGRGETQYF
>TRBJ2-7|TRBV7-9
CASSPPESLGPYEQYF
>TRBJ1-2|TRBV4-2
CASSQVSRDTQLINYGYTF
>TRBJ2-7|TRBV30
CAWTGGHEQYF
>TRBJ2-1|TRBV5-1
CASSLYPRINEQFF
>TRBJ1-2|TRBV10-2
CASSESKGGRGYTF
>TRBJ2-3|TRBV11-3
CASSPGGGGTDTQYF
>TRBJ2-1|TRBV13
CASSDPVTSGRNEQFF
>TRBJ2-7|TRBV27
CASSEGQGRSYEQYF
>TRBJ2-2|TRBV30
CAWSRLGGPGTGELFF
>TRBJ1-2|TRBV18
CASSLGGGKSHYGYTF
>TRBJ1-4|TRBV29-1
CSVGAGELGEKLFF
>TRBJ1-2|TRBV5-1
CASSGQGAGYGYTF
>TRBJ2-1|TRBV2
CASSEVLAALGEQFF
>TRBJ1-6|TRBV7-8
CASSLRIGPGRNSPLHF
>TRBJ2-1|TRBV9
CASSESGRISYNEQFF
>TRBJ1-6|TRBV5-6
CASSLVQGDSPLHF
>TRBJ2-7|TRBV7-8
CASSKAGDLGYEQYF
>TRBJ1-3|TRBV5-6
CASSLEGTGFAGNTIYF
>TRBJ1-2|TRBV30
CAWTSAGPPYGYTF
>TRBJ2-1|TRBV11-3
CASSLSGPNSNEQFF
>TRBJ1-2|TRBV5-4
CASSFPGQGLSSYTF
>TRBJ1-6|TRBV2
CASTLGSASPLHF
>TRBJ1-5|TRBV15
CATSREGGRGNQPQHF
>TRBJ2-7|TRBV7-9
CASSLGDRASYEQYF
>TRBJ1-2|TRBV30
CAWSVSGSNYGYTF
>TRBJ1-6|TRBV19
CATKSLEQGNSPLHF
>TRBJ2-7|TRBV7-9
CASSPKQDISGEQYF
>TRBJ1-3|TRBV27
CASSPGQGASGNTIYF
>TRBJ2-5|TRBV7-9
CASSSDRGGETQYF
>TRBJ2-7|TRBV30
CAWIRTGGREQYF
>TRBJ1-2|TRBV6-1
CASSEGQIYGYTF
>TRBJ1-2|TRBV9
CASSVETGKFSNYGYTF
>TRBJ1-1|TRBV6-1
CASSERQITEAFF
>TRBJ1-4|TRBV30
CAWSVGQITTNEKLFF
>TRBJ1-5|TRBV19
CASSNLNRDNQPQHF
>TRBJ2-5|TRBV19
CASSGSGSETQYF
>TRBJ1-5|TRBV13
CASSLAGYNQPQHF
>TRBJ2-7|TRBV7-6
CASSLELAGGPYEQYF
>TRBJ1-1|TRBV5-1
CASSPPLGRGTEAFF
>TRBJ1-2|TRBV6-1
CASSPTRWPDYGYTF